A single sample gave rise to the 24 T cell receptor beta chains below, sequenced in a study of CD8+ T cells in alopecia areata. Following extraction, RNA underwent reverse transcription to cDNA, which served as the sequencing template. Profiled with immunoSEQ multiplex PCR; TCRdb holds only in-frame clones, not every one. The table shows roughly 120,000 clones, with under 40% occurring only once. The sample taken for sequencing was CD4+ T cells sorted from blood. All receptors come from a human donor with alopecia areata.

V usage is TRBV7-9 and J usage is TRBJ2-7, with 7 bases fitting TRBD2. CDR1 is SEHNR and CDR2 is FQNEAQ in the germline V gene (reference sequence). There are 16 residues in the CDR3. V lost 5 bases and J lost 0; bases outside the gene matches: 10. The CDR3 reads CASSPRERDISYEQYF. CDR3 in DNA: TGTGCCAGCAGCCCCCGTGAGCGGGATATCTCCTACGAGCAGTACTTC.

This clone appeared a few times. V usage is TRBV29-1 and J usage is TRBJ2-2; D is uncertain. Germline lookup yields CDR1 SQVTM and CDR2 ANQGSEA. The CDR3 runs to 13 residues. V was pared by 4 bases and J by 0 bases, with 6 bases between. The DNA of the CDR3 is TGCAGCGTTGGCACCACGAACACCGGGGAGCTGTTTTTT. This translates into CSVGTTNTGELFF.

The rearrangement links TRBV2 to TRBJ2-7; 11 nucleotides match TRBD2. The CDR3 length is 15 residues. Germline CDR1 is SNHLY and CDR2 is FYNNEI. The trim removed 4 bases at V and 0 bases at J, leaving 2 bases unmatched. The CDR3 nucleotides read TGTGCCAGCAGTGGACTAGCGGGGATCTCCTACGAGCAGTACTTC. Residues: CASSGLAGISYEQYF.

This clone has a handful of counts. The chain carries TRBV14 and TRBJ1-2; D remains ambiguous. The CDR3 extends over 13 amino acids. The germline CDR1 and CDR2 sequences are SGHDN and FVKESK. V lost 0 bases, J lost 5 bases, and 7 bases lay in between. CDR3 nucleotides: TGTGCCAGCAGCCAAGACCTGATTTATGGCTACACCTTC. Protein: CASSQDLIYGYTF.

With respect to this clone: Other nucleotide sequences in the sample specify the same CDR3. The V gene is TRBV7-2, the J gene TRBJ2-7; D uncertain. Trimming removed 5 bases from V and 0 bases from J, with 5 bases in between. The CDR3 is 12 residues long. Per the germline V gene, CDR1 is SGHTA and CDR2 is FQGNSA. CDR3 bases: TGTGCCAGCAGCCCCAGCTCCTACGAGCAGTACTTC. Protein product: CASSPSSYEQYF.

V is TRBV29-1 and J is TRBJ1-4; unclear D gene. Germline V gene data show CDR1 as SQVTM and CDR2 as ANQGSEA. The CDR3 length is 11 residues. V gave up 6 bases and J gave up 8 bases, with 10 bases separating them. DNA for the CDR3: TGCAGCGTAGCAGCAATCGAAAAACTGTTTTTT. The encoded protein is CSVAAIEKLFF.

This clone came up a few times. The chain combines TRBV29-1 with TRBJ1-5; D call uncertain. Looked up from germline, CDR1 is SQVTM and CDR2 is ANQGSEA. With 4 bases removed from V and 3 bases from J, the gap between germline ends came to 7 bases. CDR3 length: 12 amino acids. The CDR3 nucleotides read TGCAGCGTTGGTCAGGACAATCAGCCCCAGCATTTT. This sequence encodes CSVGQDNQPQHF. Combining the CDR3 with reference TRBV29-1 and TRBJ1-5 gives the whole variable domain SAVISQKPSRDICQRGTSLTIQCQVDSQVTMMFWYRQQPGQSLTLIATANQGSEATYESGFVIDKFPISRPNLTFSTLTVSNMSPEDSSIYLCSVGQDNQPQHFGDGTRLSIL.

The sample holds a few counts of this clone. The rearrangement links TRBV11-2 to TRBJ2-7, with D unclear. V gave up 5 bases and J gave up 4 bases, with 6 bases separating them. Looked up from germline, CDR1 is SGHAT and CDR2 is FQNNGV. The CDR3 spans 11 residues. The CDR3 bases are TGTGCCAGCAGCGCACAGTACGAGCAGTACTTC. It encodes CASSAQYEQYF. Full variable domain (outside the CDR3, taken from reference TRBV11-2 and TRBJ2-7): EAGVAQSPRYKIIEKRQSVAFWCNPISGHATLYWYQQILGQGPKLLIQFQNNGVVDDSQLPKDRFSAERLKGVDSTLKIQPAKLEDSAVYLCASSAQYEQYFGPGTRLTVT.

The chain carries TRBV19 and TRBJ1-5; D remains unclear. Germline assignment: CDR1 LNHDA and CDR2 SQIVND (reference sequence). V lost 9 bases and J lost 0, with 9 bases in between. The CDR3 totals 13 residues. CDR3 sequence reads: CASRTDSNQPQHF. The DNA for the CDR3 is TGTGCCAGCAGGACGGATAGCAATCAGCCCCAGCATTTT.

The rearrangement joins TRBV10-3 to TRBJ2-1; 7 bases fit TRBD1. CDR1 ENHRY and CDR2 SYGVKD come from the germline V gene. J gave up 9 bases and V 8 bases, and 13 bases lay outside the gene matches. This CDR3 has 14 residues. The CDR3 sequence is CAIGKGAASSEQFF. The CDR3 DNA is TGTGCCATCGGTAAGGGGGCCGCCTCAAGTGAGCAGTTCTTC.

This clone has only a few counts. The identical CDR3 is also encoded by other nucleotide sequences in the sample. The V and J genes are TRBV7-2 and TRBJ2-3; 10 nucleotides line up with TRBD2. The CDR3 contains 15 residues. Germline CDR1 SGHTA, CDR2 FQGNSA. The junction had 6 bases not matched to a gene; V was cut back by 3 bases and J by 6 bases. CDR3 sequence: CASSLVAGGGDTQYF. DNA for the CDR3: TGTGCCAGCAGCTTGGTAGCGGGGGGCGGGGATACGCAGTATTTT. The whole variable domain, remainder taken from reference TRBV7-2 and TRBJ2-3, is GAGVSQSPSNKVTEKGKDVELRCDPISGHTALYWYRQSLGQGLEFLIYFQGNSAPDKSGLPSDRFSAERTGGSVSTLTIQRTQQEDSAVYLCASSLVAGGGDTQYFGPGTRLTVL.

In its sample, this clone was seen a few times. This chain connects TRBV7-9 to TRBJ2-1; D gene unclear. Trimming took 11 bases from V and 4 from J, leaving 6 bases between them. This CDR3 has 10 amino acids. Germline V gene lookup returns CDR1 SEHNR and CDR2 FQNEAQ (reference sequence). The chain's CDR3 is CASGYNEQFF. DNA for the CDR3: TGTGCCTCCGGATACAATGAGCAGTTCTTC. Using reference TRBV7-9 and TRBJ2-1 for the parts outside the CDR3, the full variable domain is DTGVSQNPRHKITKRGQNVTFRCDPISEHNRLYWYRQTLGQGPEFLTYFQNEAQLEKSRLLSDRFSAERPKGSFSTLEIQRTEQGDSAMYLCASGYNEQFFGPGTRLTVL.

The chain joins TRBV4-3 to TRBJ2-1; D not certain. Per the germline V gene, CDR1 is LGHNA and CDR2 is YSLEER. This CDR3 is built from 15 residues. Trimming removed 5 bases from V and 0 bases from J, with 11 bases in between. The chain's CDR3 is CASSDIRSSYNEQFF. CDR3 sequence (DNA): TGCGCCAGCAGCGATATTCGGAGCTCCTACAATGAGCAGTTCTTC.

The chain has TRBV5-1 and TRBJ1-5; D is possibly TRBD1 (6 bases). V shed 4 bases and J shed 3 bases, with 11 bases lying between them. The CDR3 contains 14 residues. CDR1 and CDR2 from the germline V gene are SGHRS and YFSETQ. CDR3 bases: TGCGCCAGCAGCACAGGACAGATCAATCAGCCCCAGCATTTT. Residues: CASSTGQINQPQHF.

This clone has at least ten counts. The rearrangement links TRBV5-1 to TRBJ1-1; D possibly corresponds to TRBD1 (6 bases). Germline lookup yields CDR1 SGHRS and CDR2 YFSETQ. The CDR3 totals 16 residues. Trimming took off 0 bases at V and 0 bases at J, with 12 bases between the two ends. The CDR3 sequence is CASSLVPQGMNTEAFF. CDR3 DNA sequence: TGCGCCAGCAGCTTGGTACCCCAGGGGATGAACACTGAAGCTTTCTTT.

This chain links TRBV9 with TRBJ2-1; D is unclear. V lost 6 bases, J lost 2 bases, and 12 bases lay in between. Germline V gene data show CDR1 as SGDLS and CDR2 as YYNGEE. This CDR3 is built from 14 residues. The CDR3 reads CASTPGVPYNEQFF. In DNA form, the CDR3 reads TGTGCCAGCACACCCGGCGTCCCCTACAATGAGCAGTTCTTC.

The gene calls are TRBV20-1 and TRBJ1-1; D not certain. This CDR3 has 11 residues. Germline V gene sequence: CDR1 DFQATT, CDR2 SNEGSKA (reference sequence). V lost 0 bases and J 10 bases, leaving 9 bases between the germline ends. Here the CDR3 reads CSARDNKGAFF. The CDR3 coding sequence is TGCAGTGCTAGAGATAATAAGGGAGCTTTCTTT.

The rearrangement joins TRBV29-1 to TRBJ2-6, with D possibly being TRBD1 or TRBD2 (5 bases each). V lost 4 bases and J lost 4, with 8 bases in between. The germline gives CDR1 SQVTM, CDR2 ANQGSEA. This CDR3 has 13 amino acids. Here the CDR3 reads CSVVGTGANVLTF. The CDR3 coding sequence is TGCAGCGTTGTGGGGACCGGGGCCAACGTCCTGACTTTC.

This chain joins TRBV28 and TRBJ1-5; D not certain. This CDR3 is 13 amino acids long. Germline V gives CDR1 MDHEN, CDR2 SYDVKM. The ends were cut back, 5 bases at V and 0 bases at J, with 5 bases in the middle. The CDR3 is CASSPYSNQPQHF. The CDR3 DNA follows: TGTGCCAGCAGTCCCTATAGCAATCAGCCCCAGCATTTT. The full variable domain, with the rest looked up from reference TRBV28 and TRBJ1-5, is DVKVTQSSRYLVKRTGEKVFLECVQDMDHENMFWYRQDPGLGLRLIYFSYDVKMKEKGDIPEGYSVSREKKERFSLILESASTNQTSMYLCASSPYSNQPQHFGDGTRLSIL.

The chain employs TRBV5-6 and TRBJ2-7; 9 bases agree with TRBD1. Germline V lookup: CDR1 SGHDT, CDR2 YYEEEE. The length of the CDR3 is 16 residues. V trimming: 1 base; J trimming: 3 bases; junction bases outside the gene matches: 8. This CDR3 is CASSLPGTGTFYEQYF. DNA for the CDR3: TGTGCCAGCAGCTTGCCCGGGACAGGGACCTTCTACGAGCAGTACTTC.

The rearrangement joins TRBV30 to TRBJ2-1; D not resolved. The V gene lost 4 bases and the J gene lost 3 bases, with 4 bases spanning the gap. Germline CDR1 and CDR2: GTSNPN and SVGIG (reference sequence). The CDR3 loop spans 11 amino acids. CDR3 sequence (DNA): TGTGCCTGGACTTACTACAATGAGCAGTTCTTC. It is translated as CAWTYYNEQFF. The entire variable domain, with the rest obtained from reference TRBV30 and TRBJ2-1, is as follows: SQTIHQWPATLVQPVGSPLSLECTVEGTSNPNLYWYRQAAGRGLQLLFYSVGIGQISSEVPQNLSASRPQDRQFILSSKKLLLSDSGFYLCAWTYYNEQFFGPGTRLTVL.

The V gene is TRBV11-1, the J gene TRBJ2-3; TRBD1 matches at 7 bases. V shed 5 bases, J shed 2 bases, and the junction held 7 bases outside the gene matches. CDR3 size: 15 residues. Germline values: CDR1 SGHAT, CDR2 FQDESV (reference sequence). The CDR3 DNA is TGTGCCAGCAGCGGCTCAGGGGGATACACAGATACGCAGTATTTT. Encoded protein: CASSGSGGYTDTQYF.

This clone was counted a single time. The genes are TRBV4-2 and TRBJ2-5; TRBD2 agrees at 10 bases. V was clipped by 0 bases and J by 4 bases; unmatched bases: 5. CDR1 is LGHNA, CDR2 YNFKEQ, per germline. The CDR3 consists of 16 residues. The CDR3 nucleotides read TGTGCCAGCAGCCAAGATTTAGTAGCGGGAGGAGAGACCCAGTACTTC. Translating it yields CASSQDLVAGGETQYF.

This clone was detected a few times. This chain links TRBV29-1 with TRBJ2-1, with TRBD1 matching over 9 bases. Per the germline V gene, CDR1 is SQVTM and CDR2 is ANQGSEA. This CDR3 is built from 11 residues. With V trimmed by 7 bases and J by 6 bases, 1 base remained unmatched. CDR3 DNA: TGCAGCGGGGACAGGGCCAATGAGCAGTTCTTC. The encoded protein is CSGDRANEQFF.